This T cell receptor beta chain derives from a study of CD8 T cells in ankylosing spondylitis. For this clonotype: Its antigen is still unknown. This may be a read error, as it is one base from a much larger clone.

The CDR3 sequence is 19 residues long. The V end was cut by 8 bases, the J end by 0 bases, with 26 bases between. TCRdb passed the 5' RACE reads through MiXCR, listing each CDR3 protein once. The sample gives roughly 90,000 distinct CDR3 sequences, roughly 8.8% of which show up once; more than 30% is in the top ten. Findings and limits, study-wide: Relatively rare in peripheral blood, disease-linked clones were also CD8+. There was reportedly significant enrichment of clones that were disease-linked in matched ankylosing spondylitis synovial fluid. Seemingly characteristic of ankylosing spondylitis blood was a TCR beta motif consisting of about 8 highly homologous variants.

The source material was blood, either unsorted or a sorted T cell fraction (not recorded which). The gene calls are TRBV12-3 or TRBV12-4 and TRBJ2-1; perhaps TRBD2 as D (5 bases). The receptor was isolated from a male donor with ankylosing spondylitis. As DNA, the CDR3 is TGTGCCAGCTGTACACCAATGGGCGGGCGCATGAGCTCCTACAATGAGCAGTTCTTC. It is translated as CASCTPMGGRMSSYNEQFF.